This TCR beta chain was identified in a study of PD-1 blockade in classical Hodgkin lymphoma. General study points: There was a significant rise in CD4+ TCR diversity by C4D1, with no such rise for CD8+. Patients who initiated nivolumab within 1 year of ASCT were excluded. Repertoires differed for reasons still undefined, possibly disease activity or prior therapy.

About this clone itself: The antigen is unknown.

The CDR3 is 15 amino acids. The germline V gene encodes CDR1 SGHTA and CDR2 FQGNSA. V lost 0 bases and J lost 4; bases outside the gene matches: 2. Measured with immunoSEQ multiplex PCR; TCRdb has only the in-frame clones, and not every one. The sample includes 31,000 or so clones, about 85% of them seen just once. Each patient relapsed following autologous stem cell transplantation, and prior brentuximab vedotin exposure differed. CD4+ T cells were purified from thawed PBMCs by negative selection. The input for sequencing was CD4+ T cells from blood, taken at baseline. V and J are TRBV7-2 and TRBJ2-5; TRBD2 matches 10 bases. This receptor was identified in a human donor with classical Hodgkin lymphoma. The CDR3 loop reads CASSLAASGRETQYF. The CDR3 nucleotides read TGTGCCAGCAGCTTAGCGGCTAGCGGGAGAGAGACCCAGTACTTC.